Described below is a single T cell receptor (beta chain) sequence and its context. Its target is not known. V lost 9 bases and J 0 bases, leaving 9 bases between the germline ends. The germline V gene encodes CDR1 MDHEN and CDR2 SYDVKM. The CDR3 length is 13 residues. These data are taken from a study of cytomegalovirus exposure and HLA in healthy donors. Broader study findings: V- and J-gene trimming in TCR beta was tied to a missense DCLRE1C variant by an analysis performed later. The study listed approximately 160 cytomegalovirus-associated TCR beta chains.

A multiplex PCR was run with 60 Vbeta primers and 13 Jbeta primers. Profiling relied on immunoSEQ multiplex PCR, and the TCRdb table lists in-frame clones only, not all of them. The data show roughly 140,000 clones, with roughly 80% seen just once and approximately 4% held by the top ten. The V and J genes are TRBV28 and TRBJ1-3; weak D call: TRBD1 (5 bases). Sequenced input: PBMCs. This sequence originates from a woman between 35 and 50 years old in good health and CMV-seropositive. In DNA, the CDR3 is TGTGCCAGTAAGACAGTCTCTGGAAACACCATATATTTT. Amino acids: CASKTVSGNTIYF.